Below are 25 T cell receptor beta chains sequenced from a single sample in a study of T cells expressing NK-cell markers (dated by TCRdb to 2020 to 2021). Library preparation employed 5' RACE. Sequenced using an Illumina HiSeq 2000. TCRdb reprocessed the reads and lists each CDR3 protein sequence as a single entry, with no DNA. Per the sample table, the count is roughly 390,000 distinct CDR3 sequences. About 10% of the sample lies in the top ten. Material: blood T cells: a sorted CD56 or NKG2C T cell subset, CD4+ or CD8+ T cells, or bulk PBMC T cells (not recorded which). The receptor source for this set is a woman aged 45-65 years in good health. Donor details come from another sample of the same person, matched by shared clones.

The V and J genes are TRBV29-1 and TRBJ2-5; without DNA, the TCRdb call of TRBD2 cannot be checked. The CDR3 spans 16 residues. The germline V gene encodes CDR1 SQVTM and CDR2 ANQGSEA. The CDR3 here is CSVEGDSGRRQETQYF.

V is TRBV30 and J is TRBJ2-7; with no DNA, the TCRdb D assignment of TRBD1 cannot be verified. The germline V gene has CDR1 GTSNPN and CDR2 SVGIG (reference sequence). The CDR3 runs 12 residues. The CDR3 loop is CAWKTGGFEQYF.

The chain links TRBV11-2 to TRBJ2-1. This CDR3 spans 14 amino acids. CDR1 and CDR2 from the germline V gene are SGHAT and FQNNGV. This CDR3 reads CASSLGLRGNEQFF.

The genes are TRBV20-1 and TRBJ2-5; TCRdb reports TRBD2, a call that lacks DNA to check it against. The germline V gene has CDR1 DFQATT and CDR2 SNEGSKA (reference sequence). The CDR3 consists of 14 residues. CDR3 loop: CSAPLSGRRETQYF.

The chain employs TRBV7-9 and TRBJ2-7. The CDR3 is 12 amino acids. Germline CDR1 SEHNR, CDR2 FQNEAQ (reference sequence). This CDR3 is CASSFRSYEQYF. Based on the CDR3 plus reference TRBV7-9 and TRBJ2-7, the full variable domain is DTGVSQNPRHKITKRGQNVTFRCDPISEHNRLYWYRQTLGQGPEFLTYFQNEAQLEKSRLLSDRFSAERPKGSFSTLEIQRTEQGDSAMYLCASSFRSYEQYFGPGTRLTVT.

V and J are TRBV13 and TRBJ2-2; TCRdb designates TRBD2, a call that cannot be tested without DNA. The V gene's germline CDR1 is PRHDT and CDR2 FYEKMQ (reference sequence). The CDR3 is 14 amino acids. CDR3: CASSPGLYTGELFF.

V is TRBV12-3 or TRBV12-4 and J is TRBJ2-4; checking the TCRdb D call of TRBD2 is not possible without DNA. This CDR3 has 17 residues. The CDR3 sequence is CASSPWGESGAKNIQYF.

The chain's CDR3 is CASSLWGGAGTLNEQYF. The chain has TRBV27 and TRBJ2-7; with no DNA, the TCRdb D assignment of TRBD2 cannot be verified. Germline V gene sequence: CDR1 MNHEY, CDR2 SMNVEV (reference sequence). There are 17 residues in the CDR3.

V and J are TRBV12-3 or TRBV12-4 and TRBJ2-1; TCRdb indicates TRBD2, and absent DNA this call remains unverified. This CDR3 has 19 residues. Here the CDR3 reads CASSTRLAGGPMVGNEQFF.

The CDR3 here is CASRSSGRWTGELFF. The J gene is TRBJ2-2, the V gene TRBV2; TCRdb selects TRBD2, and the lack of DNA leaves this call unchecked. This CDR3 is 15 amino acids long. Germline CDR1 SNHLY, CDR2 FYNNEI.

The rearrangement links TRBV30 to TRBJ2-5; TCRdb calls TRBD2, which cannot be checked without DNA. Per germline, CDR1 GTSNPN and CDR2 SVGIG (reference sequence). The CDR3 covers 16 residues. CDR3 protein: CAWSPKREAGFWTQYF.

The genes are TRBV4-1 and TRBJ2-2. Germline CDR1 reads MGHRA; CDR2 reads YSYEKL. The CDR3 extends over 13 amino acids. The chain's CDR3 is CASSQVITGELFF.

The chain links TRBV11-2 to TRBJ2-1. Germline CDR1 is SGHAT and CDR2 is FQNNGV. The CDR3 extends over 13 amino acids. CDR3 amino acids: CASSLERDNEQFF. Filled out from reference TRBV11-2 and TRBJ2-1, the complete variable domain reads EAGVAQSPRYKIIEKRQSVAFWCNPISGHATLYWYQQILGQGPKLLIQFQNNGVVDDSQLPKDRFSAERLKGVDSTLKIQPAKLEDSAVYLCASSLERDNEQFFGPGTRLTVL.

The chain employs TRBV20-1 and TRBJ2-2; TCRdb names TRBD1, which stays unverified in the absence of DNA. The CDR3 loop spans 16 amino acids. Germline-derived CDR1 and CDR2 are DFQATT and SNEGSKA (reference sequence). The CDR3: CSARVNRGGGTGELFF.

The chain is built from TRBV19 and TRBJ2-7; TCRdb's assignment of TRBD1 cannot be checked, as there is no DNA. The germline CDR1 and CDR2 sequences are LNHDA and SQIVND (reference sequence). The CDR3 loop spans 14 amino acids. CDR3 region: CASSSGVFHHEQYF.

Here the CDR3 reads CASSPQGGLAGLGVDTQYF. The rearrangement joins TRBV7-2 to TRBJ2-3; TCRdb picks TRBD2, but there is no DNA to check that call. Per germline, CDR1 SGHTA and CDR2 FQGNSA. The CDR3 length is 19 residues. Combining the CDR3 with reference TRBV7-2 and TRBJ2-3 gives the whole variable domain GAGVSQSPSNKVTEKGKDVELRCDPISGHTALYWYRQSLGQGLEFLIYFQGNSAPDKSGLPSDRFSAERTGGSVSTLTIQRTQQEDSAVYLCASSPQGGLAGLGVDTQYFGPGTRLTVL.

The V and J genes are TRBV27 and TRBJ1-5; TCRdb's D gene call, TRBD1, goes unchecked for lack of DNA. The CDR3 contains 17 residues. From germline, CDR1 is MNHEY and CDR2 SMNVEV (reference sequence). The CDR3 region is CASRYDSHQYSNQPQHF.

The rearrangement links TRBV6-5 to TRBJ2-7; lacking DNA, the TRBD2 call made by TCRdb goes unchecked. The length of the CDR3 is 11 residues. Germline V lookup: CDR1 MNHEY, CDR2 SVGAGI. The CDR3 is CATTTSLEQYF.

The chain is built from TRBV20-1 and TRBJ1-5. The germline gives CDR1 DFQATT, CDR2 SNEGSKA (reference sequence). The CDR3 runs 15 residues. CDR3 loop: CSALDIVGGNQPQHF.

The rearrangement joins TRBV5-1 to TRBJ2-5. The CDR3 runs 14 residues. Germline assignment: CDR1 SGHRS and CDR2 YFSETQ. The CDR3 is CASSLASWGETQYF.

V is TRBV6-1 and J is TRBJ1-4. CDR1 is MNHNS and CDR2 is SASEGT in the germline V gene. The CDR3 contains 11 residues. CDR3 amino acids: CASSGREKLFF.

V and J are TRBV4-1 and TRBJ2-1. CDR3 length equals 16 residues. Germline V lookup: CDR1 MGHRA, CDR2 YSYEKL. The CDR3 sequence is CASSQGTRSSYNEQFF.

This chain uses TRBV5-1 with TRBJ2-5. Germline assignment: CDR1 SGHRS and CDR2 YFSETQ. The CDR3 is made up of 18 amino acids. The chain's CDR3 is CASSYLGGSVRVQETQYF.

The chain's CDR3 is CASSYSSSGNTGELFF. This sequence joins TRBV6-2 or TRBV6-3 and TRBJ2-2. The CDR3 spans 16 residues. Germline CDR1 MNHEY, CDR2 SVGEGT.

The J gene is TRBJ1-2, the V gene TRBV7-2. CDR3 length: 13 amino acids. Germline CDR1 and CDR2: SGHTA and FQGNSA. CDR3 sequence: CASTSLSSHGYTF.